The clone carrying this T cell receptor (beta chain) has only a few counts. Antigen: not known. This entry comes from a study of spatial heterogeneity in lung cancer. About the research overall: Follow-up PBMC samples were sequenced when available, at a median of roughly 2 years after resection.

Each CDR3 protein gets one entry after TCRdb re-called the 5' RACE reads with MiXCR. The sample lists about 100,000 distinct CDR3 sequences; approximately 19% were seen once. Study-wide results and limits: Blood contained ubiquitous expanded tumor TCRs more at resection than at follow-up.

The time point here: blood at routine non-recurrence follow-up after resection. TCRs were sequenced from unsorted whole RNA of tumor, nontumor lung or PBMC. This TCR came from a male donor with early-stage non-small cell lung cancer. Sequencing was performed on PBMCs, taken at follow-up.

The CDR3 nucleotides read TGCAGTGTTAGCGGTGACTCCTACGAGCAGTACTTC. Protein product: CSVSGDSYEQYF. The V and J genes are TRBV20-1 and TRBJ2-7, with D maybe TRBD2 (6 bases). V was clipped by 7 bases and J by 0 bases, with 10 bases between them. The CDR3 extends over 12 amino acids. Germline V gene data show CDR1 as DFQATT and CDR2 as SNEGSKA (reference sequence).